A single sample gave rise to the 16 T cell receptor beta chains below, sequenced in a study of blood T cell repertoires in COVID-19. Assay: immunoSEQ multiplex PCR; the TCRdb copy retains only in-frame clones and omits some. The profile shows 75,000 to 90,000 clones, 80% to 90% of them singletons. Sequenced input: peripheral blood. The origin of the receptors is an elderly man with acute or convalescent COVID-19.

This clone has just one count. The rearrangement joins TRBV2 to TRBJ2-2; unclear D gene. V dropped 2 bases and J dropped 4 bases, with 8 bases sitting between them. The CDR3 is 14 amino acids. Germline-derived CDR1 and CDR2 are SNHLY and FYNNEI. CDR3: CASSESTATGELFF. The CDR3 region has the DNA TGTGCCAGCAGTGAATCAACAGCCACCGGGGAGCTGTTTTTT.

The chain employs TRBV19 and TRBJ2-3, with D tentatively TRBD2 (5 bases). CDR3 length: 16 residues. The V gene lost 5 bases and the J gene lost 2 bases, with 17 bases spanning the gap. The germline V gene has CDR1 LNHDA and CDR2 SQIVND (reference sequence). CDR3 sequence: CASSSPMVGVTDTQYF. Here the CDR3 DNA reads TGTGCCAGTAGTTCTCCAATGGTCGGGGTCACAGATACGCAGTATTTT.

This clone was recorded only once. J is TRBJ1-1 and V is TRBV7-2; tentatively, D is TRBD1 (5 bases). The CDR3 is 14 amino acids. Germline assignment: CDR1 SGHTA and CDR2 FQGNSA. V lost 3 bases and J lost 4, with 12 bases in between. CDR3 sequence: CASSLTRVSTEAFF. CDR3 DNA sequence: TGTGCCAGCAGCTTGACCAGGGTAAGCACTGAAGCTTTCTTT. The full variable domain, completed using reference TRBV7-2 and TRBJ1-1, is GAGVSQSPSNKVTEKGKDVELRCDPISGHTALYWYRQSLGQGLEFLIYFQGNSAPDKSGLPSDRFSAERTGGSVSTLTIQRTQQEDSAVYLCASSLTRVSTEAFFGQGTRLTVV.

V is TRBV27 and J is TRBJ1-2, with a possible D match to TRBD1 (5 bases). Deletions cut 3 bases from V and 7 bases from J, with 15 bases between. Germline CDR1 and CDR2: MNHEY and SMNVEV (reference sequence). The CDR3 extends over 14 amino acids. CDR3 nucleotides: TGTGCCAGCAGTTTCAGGGAATCGAGAGCTGGCTACACCTTC. Translation: CASSFRESRAGYTF.

This clone was observed once. The genes are TRBV18 and TRBJ2-2; no clear D gene. V lost 4 bases and J 4 bases, leaving 4 bases between the germline ends. CDR1 and CDR2 (germline): KGHSH, LQKENI. This CDR3 has 12 amino acids. The CDR3: CASSRATGELFF. The DNA for the CDR3 is TGTGCCAGCTCACGAGCCACCGGGGAGCTGTTTTTT.

The V gene is TRBV14, the J gene TRBJ2-3, with D possibly being TRBD2 (6 bases). The V gene lost 4 bases and the J gene lost 0 bases, with 11 bases spanning the gap. The CDR3 loop spans 15 amino acids. Germline V gene sequence: CDR1 SGHDN, CDR2 FVKESK. This chain's CDR3 is CASSLRRESTDTQYF. The CDR3 DNA is TGTGCCAGCAGCCTCCGACGGGAGAGCACAGATACGCAGTATTTT.

The genes are TRBV11-2 and TRBJ1-1; D gene uncertain. Germline V gene data show CDR1 as SGHAT and CDR2 as FQNNGV. Trimming took 6 bases from V and 2 from J, leaving 10 bases between them. The CDR3 sequence is 13 residues long. The CDR3 coding sequence is TGTGCCAGCAGGAAGGAGGCCAACACTGAAGCTTTCTTT. This codes for CASRKEANTEAFF.

This chain connects TRBV18 to TRBJ2-5; D gene unclear. Germline values: CDR1 KGHSH, CDR2 LQKENI. The CDR3 is 12 residues long. Trimming removed 0 bases from V and 4 bases from J, with 3 bases in between. DNA for the CDR3: TGTGCCAGCTCACCACCGAGAGAGACCCAGTACTTC. Translation: CASSPPRETQYF. The whole variable domain, remainder taken from reference TRBV18 and TRBJ2-5, is NAGVMQNPRHLVRRRGQEARLRCSPMKGHSHVYWYRQLPEEGLKFMVYLQKENIIDESGMPKERFSAEFPKEGPSILRIQQVVRGDSAAYFCASSPPRETQYFGPGTRLLVL.

The chain combines TRBV11-2 with TRBJ1-5, with D uncertain. V was shortened by 5 bases and J by 5 bases, with 10 bases between the two germline ends. The germline V gene encodes CDR1 SGHAT and CDR2 FQNNGV. The CDR3 has 13 amino acids. Here the CDR3 reads CASSPGWDQPQHF. The CDR3 DNA sequence: TGTGCCAGCAGCCCGGGTTGGGATCAGCCCCAGCATTTT.

The chain has TRBV2 and TRBJ1-2; D ambiguous. The length of the CDR3 is 12 residues. Germline V gives CDR1 SNHLY, CDR2 FYNNEI. V shed 4 bases and J shed 7 bases, with 10 bases lying between them. DNA of the CDR3: TGTGCCAGCAGTGGGTTGGCCTCTGGCTACACCTTC. It encodes CASSGLASGYTF.

This clone has ten or more counts. This chain joins TRBV19 and TRBJ2-5, with 11 nucleotides matching TRBD2. V lost 7 bases to trimming and J lost 4 bases; unmatched junction nucleotides: 8. The germline gives CDR1 LNHDA, CDR2 SQIVND (reference sequence). The CDR3 sequence is 15 residues long. The CDR3 region is CASTVGLAGAETQYF. In nucleotides, the CDR3 is TGTGCCAGTACCGTCGGACTAGCGGGTGCAGAGACCCAGTACTTC.

The chain couples TRBV9 to TRBJ2-3, with TRBD2 matching over 12 bases. Germline CDR1 and CDR2: SGDLS and YYNGEE. Trimming cost V 0 bases and J 5 bases; bases outside gene matches: 7. The length of the CDR3 is 17 residues. The CDR3 bases are TGTGCCAGCAGCGTAGTAGGACTAGCGGGATCAGTAGATACGCAGTATTTT. This sequence encodes CASSVVGLAGSVDTQYF.

The gene calls are TRBV9 and TRBJ1-5, with 10 nucleotides matching TRBD1. The CDR3 covers 14 residues. V dropped 4 bases and J dropped 6; count of bases not matched to a gene: 4. Per the germline V gene, CDR1 is SGDLS and CDR2 is YYNGEE. DNA of the CDR3: TGTGCCAGCAGCACGGGACAGGGGACTCAGCCCCAGCATTTT. Protein product: CASSTGQGTQPQHF. Looking up the rest from reference TRBV9 and TRBJ1-5 gives the full variable domain: DSGVTQTPKHLITATGQRVTLRCSPRSGDLSVYWYQQSLDQGLQFLIQYYNGEERAKGNILERFSAQQFPDLHSELNLSSLELGDSALYFCASSTGQGTQPQHFGDGTRLSIL.

This chain links TRBV9 with TRBJ2-1, with D possibly matching TRBD2 (5 bases). The ends were cut back, 3 bases at V and 3 bases at J, with 13 bases in the middle. The CDR3 consists of 15 residues. CDR1 SGDLS and CDR2 YYNGEE come from the germline V gene. CDR3 sequence reads: CASSARVGGYNEQFF. The CDR3 bases are TGTGCCAGCAGCGCGAGGGTGGGCGGCTACAATGAGCAGTTCTTC.

The V gene is TRBV6-5, the J gene TRBJ1-5; TRBD1 might be the D (6 bases). With 5 bases removed from V and 5 bases from J, the gap between germline ends came to 16 bases. Germline V gives CDR1 MNHEY, CDR2 SVGAGI. The length of the CDR3 is 15 residues. The DNA for the CDR3 is TGTGCCAGCAGTCTCCAGGGGAATAACGATCAGCCCCAGCATTTT. Translation gives CASSLQGNNDQPQHF.

The CDR3 loop reads CASSAELNQPQHF. The CDR3 nucleotides are TGTGCCAGCAGCGCCGAACTCAATCAGCCCCAGCATTTT. This chain links TRBV9 with TRBJ1-5; D gene unclear. Germline V gives CDR1 SGDLS, CDR2 YYNGEE. This CDR3 comprises 13 residues. Trimming shortened V by 3 bases and J by 3 bases, and 7 bases separated the two germline ends.